This T cell receptor beta chain was retrieved from a study of T cells after posttransplantation cyclophosphamide. In its sample, this clone was seen many times. The V end lost 1 base, the J end lost 0 bases, and 7 bases lay between the germline ends. Germline V gene data show CDR1 as SGHTA and CDR2 as FQGNSA. The CDR3 is 14 residues long. TCRdb's copy holds only in-frame clones and misses some; the assay was immunoSEQ multiplex PCR. The data show over 25,000 clones, with none appearing a single time. The sequence came from a woman aged 30 to 39 in good health and a related stem cell transplant donor. J is TRBJ2-7 and V is TRBV7-2, with D unresolved. The material sequenced was PBMCs. In DNA form, the CDR3 reads TGTGCCAGCAGCTTAGGTTCAGGCTCCTACGAGCAGTACTTC. It yields the protein CASSLGSGSYEQYF.